The TCR beta chain described here comes from a study of cytomegalovirus exposure and HLA in healthy donors (dated by TCRdb to about 2017). Background for the entire study: An earlier analysis of around 600 of the donors reported approximately 300 Gb of sequence data and around 120 million unique TCR beta sequences from roughly 200 million T cells. Approximately 300 gigabases of sequencing data and about 92 million unique TCR sequences made up an early release that covered 500 to 700 HLA-typed donors. Of the 350 to 450 genotyped donors, 81% were placed in the genetic ancestry cluster associated with self-reported Caucasian donors. The aim of the study was to test whether cataloging public T cell receptors could identify signatures of past pathogen exposure. The study profiled the T cell repertoires of under 850 subjects by immunosequencing and related them to cytomegalovirus serostatus. Besides the first cohort of 666 subjects, a separate validation cohort made up of 90 to 150 different subjects was used. High-throughput TCR immunosequencing, statistical association of individual TCRs with disease status, and machine learning were combined to predict cytomegalovirus infection status. A later analysis re-examined previously published TCR beta repertoires from more than 550 donors and added high-resolution HLA genotyping to investigate patterns of TCR occurrence. Rather than using new phenotypic data, the later analysis identified candidate immune exposures from TCR beta sequences and from how often those sequences occurred across donors. An earlier analysis of 587 of the donors applied high-throughput TCR beta sequencing to assess whether each TCR beta V gene segment acted as functional or pseudogenic. Donor age, sex, ethnicity and CMV serostatus were compiled alongside the repertoire data. A later genetic analysis used genome-wide SNP genotypes for about three fifths of the 666 donors, treating that subset as a discovery cohort. All discovery cohort repertoires had been generated using a single sequencing platform. HLA typing included class I and class II loci at four-digit resolution. Typing coverage varied by locus: about 620-630 donors for A, B, C, DRB1 and DQB1; roughly 520 for DQA1; 606 for DPA1; under 490 for DPB1. Four to six DR-DQ haplotypes were handled as single units for association and clustering, since linkage in the cohort was strong. Among 300 to 500 genotyped donors of the cohort, an average of around 250,000 unique TCR beta nucleotide sequences was sequenced per donor, of which 15% to 20% were non-productive.

What the study reported, not specific to this receptor: Some IMGT-functional V segments, including TRBV6-2 and TRBV6-3, could not be told apart with the 87-base-pair reads, so those segments were excluded. Specific HLA alleles were associated with some 15,000 TCR beta sequences at a false discovery rate of 0.05 in a later analysis. In a later analysis, the rate of TCR association differed among HLA loci, with DRB1 alleles having the most associated TCRs and HLA-C alleles having the fewest. For the cohort, immune exposure information was limited to CMV serostatus. HLA typing was unavailable for some donors at each locus, so association tests used only the typed subset. The classifier was reported to diagnose cytomegalovirus status with high specificity and sensitivity in both the original cohort and the validation cohort. In a later analysis, HLA-associated TCR beta chains were found to be more clonally expanded and to have lower generation probabilities than equally common non-associated chains. When HLA alleles, especially DR and DQ, strongly co-occurred, attributing TCR associations to individual alleles was difficult. A total of some 180 TCR beta chains were listed by the study as associated with cytomegalovirus. While some public TCRs were present in many individuals, most TCR sequences turned up only very rarely across donors. Several of the top co-occurrence clusters appeared to be linked to parvovirus B19, influenza, CMV and Epstein-Barr virus, according to a later analysis. A cluster of highly shared sequence variants was judged likely to represent a technical artifact of the sequencing pipeline. Broadly in line with IMGT annotations, most TCR beta V segments showed up in productive rearrangements about 87% or about 30% of the time in an earlier analysis of several hundred of the donors. According to the authors, the approach could potentially be generalized to other disease states and immunological phenotypes. Linkage disequilibrium might explain the correlated functional status among segregating V segments, but an unknown experimental factor could not be ruled out. Presence/absence analyses assumed roughly uniform sequencing depth across donors, an assumption that may not hold. According to a later analysis, most CMV-associated TCR beta chains appeared to be HLA-restricted, and the HLA associations seemed to be driven largely by CMV exposure. In this cohort, only TCR beta chains were sequenced, and detectable features were limited by the absence of alpha or paired-chain data. In vitro tests confirmed that a few of the cytomegalovirus-associated TCR beta chains recognize cytomegalovirus antigens. A later genetic analysis associated a missense DCLRE1C variant with V-gene and J-gene trimming of TCR beta chains, and an independent cohort replicated the association. Over 15 rarely observed V segments, including chromosome 9 orphons, were excluded from the earlier analysis of several hundred of the donors because counts were too low. A later genetic analysis reported fewer N-insertions in productive TCRs among donors in an Asian-associated ancestry cluster than the 666-donor mean. A further reported finding was that TCR beta sequences accurately predicted the HLA-A and HLA-B alleles for most subjects in the first cohort.

The receptor library was made with the immunoSEQ multiplex PCR assay. For the multiplex PCR, a mixture combining 60 forward primers for TCR Vbeta segments and 13 reverse primers for TCR Jbeta segments was used. A multiplex PCR assay on genomic DNA amplified the CDR3 region of rearranged TCR beta genes. On the Illumina HiSeq System, the amplified TCR beta libraries were sequenced as 87-base-pair reads. The authors' analysis ran thus. In a later analysis, roughly 80 million unique TCR beta chains were counted across the 666 repertoires, and roughly 11 million of these chains were shared by at least two donors. Raw reads were error-corrected and collapsed into unique sequences by a nearest-neighbor algorithm in which closely related sequences were merged to remove PCR and sequencing errors. V, D and J gene segments were assigned by aligning CDR3 sequences to IMGT reference sequences. Each retained sequence needed at least a six-nucleotide match to both a V gene segment and a J gene segment. Rearrangements were called productive when the CDR3 lacked stop codons and stayed in frame with V and J; all others were non-productive. CDR3 was defined according to IMGT convention as the region running from the second conserved V-encoded cysteine to the conserved J-encoded phenylalanine. Sequences without an unambiguous match to a single V gene segment were excluded from the earlier analysis of over 500 of the donors. An earlier analysis of roughly 590 of the donors called V segments functional above 56.7% productive rearrangements and segregating when the between-donor standard deviation exceeded 5%. A statistical classification framework was built to diagnose cytomegalovirus status from the catalog of TCR beta chain sequences. In a later analysis, TCR nucleotide sequences were compared against IMGT/GENE-DB human TR gene sequences so that V and J genes could be assigned. In a later analysis, CDR3 sequences and most-parsimonious VDJ recombination scenarios were assigned using the TCRdist pipeline. In a later analysis, every TCR beta chain was defined by the combination of its CDR3 amino acid sequence and its V-gene family, and reads without a unique V-gene family were dropped. To address suspected cross-contamination and a sequencing artifact, a later analysis removed around 600 highly shared, low-generation-probability nucleotide sequences. A later analysis calculated a clonal expansion index for each public chain from normalized within-repertoire ranks of inferred template counts. A later analysis computed generation probabilities with a VDJ recombination model fitted to out-of-frame rearrangements, and checked the results against IGoR. In a later analysis, hypergeometric tests were used to score TCR-TCR, TCR-HLA and TCR-CMV co-occurrence, with a repertoire-size bias correction applied to TCR pairs. In a later analysis, false discovery rates were estimated by permuting HLA or CMV assignments 20 times. In a later analysis, co-occurring TCRs were grouped with DBSCAN, and TCRdist sequence similarity was added when clustering was performed within HLA-allele-positive subsets. For co-occurrence clustering, repertoires with fewer than 30,000 or more than 120,000 public chains were excluded, along with about five repertoires with anomalous nucleotide sharing. As stored in TCRdb, this immuneACCESS dataset retains in-frame rearrangements with V and J assigned. A fraction of the clones does not appear; measured against another copy, unresolved V genes explain less than half of the discrepancy, and the remainder lacks a known reason. V and J calls plus clone size are reproduced from that table; the DNA served to infer D and trimming. Here the sample has roughly 61,000 clones; more than 75% occur a single time. The ten largest account for under 7% of the sample.

On this clone itself: Which antigen it targets is not known. Compared with germline, one end of the junction differs, possibly owing to a read error.

From cysteine to phenylalanine, the CDR3 is 17 amino acids long. The DNA shown is the 51-base CDR3, in frame from base 1. In the germline V gene (reference sequence), CDR1 corresponds to SEHNR and CDR2 to FQNEAQ. The cohort comprised some 680 healthy bone marrow donors. At the time of sampling, all cohort members were nominally healthy, though unrecorded immune exposures were likely present. The donor tested CMV seronegative, placing the donor among the roughly 400 seronegative members of the cohort. A peripheral blood sample was provided by each donor, and peripheral blood mononuclear cells were used for TCR beta sequencing. Genomic DNA extraction from the blood cell samples was performed with the Qiagen DNeasy Blood Extraction Kit.

This receptor was taken from a male donor in good health and CMV-seronegative. The chain joins TRBV7-9 to TRBJ2-3, with TRBD1 perhaps the D gene, on 6 matching bases. Sequenced material: PBMCs. This receptor has the CDR3 CSSTEPGTTWGTDTQYF. The DNA sequence is TGTTCCAGCACCGAGCCCGGGACAACCTGGGGCACAGATACGCAGTATTTT.